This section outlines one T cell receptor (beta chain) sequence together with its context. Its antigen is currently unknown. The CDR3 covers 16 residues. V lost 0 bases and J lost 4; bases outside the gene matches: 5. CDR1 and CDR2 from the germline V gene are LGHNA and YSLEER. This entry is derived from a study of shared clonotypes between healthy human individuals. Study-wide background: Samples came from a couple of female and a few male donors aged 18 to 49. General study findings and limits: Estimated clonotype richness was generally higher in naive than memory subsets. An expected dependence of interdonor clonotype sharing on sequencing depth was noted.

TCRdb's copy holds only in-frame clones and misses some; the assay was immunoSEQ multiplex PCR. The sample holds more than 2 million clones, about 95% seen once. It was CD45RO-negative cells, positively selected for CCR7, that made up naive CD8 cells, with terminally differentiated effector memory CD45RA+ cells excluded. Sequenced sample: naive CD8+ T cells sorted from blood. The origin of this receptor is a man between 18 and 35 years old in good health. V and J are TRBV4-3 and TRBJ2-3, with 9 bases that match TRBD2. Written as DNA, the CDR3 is TGCGCCAGCAGCCAAGATCCAGCGGGAGGCTCAGATACGCAGTATTTT. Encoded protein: CASSQDPAGGSDTQYF.